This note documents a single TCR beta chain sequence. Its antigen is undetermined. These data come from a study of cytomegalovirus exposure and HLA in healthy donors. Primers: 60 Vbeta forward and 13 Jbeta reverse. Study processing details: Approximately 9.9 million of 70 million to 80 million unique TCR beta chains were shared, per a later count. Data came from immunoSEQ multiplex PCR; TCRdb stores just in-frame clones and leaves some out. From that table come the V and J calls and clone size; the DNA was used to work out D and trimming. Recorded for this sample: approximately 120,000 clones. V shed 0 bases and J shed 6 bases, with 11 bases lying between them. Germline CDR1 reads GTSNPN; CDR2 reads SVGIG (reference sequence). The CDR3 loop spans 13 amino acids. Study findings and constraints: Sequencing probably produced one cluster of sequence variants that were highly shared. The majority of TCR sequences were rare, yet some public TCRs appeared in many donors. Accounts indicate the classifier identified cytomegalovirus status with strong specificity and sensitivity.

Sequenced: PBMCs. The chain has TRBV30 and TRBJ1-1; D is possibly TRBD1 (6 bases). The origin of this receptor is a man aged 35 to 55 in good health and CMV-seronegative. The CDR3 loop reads CAWSVQGSPEAFF. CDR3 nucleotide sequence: TGTGCCTGGAGTGTTCAGGGGTCCCCTGAAGCTTTCTTT.